The 14 T cell receptor beta chains listed next were all sequenced from one sample in a study of blood T cell repertoires in COVID-19 (dated by TCRdb to the early 2020s). The library was made by the immunoSEQ multiplex PCR assay. Imported from immuneACCESS, the table was reduced by TCRdb to in-frame sequences with V and J called. These copies leave out some clones; in studies compared against another copy, an unresolved V gene accounts for under half, and the cause of the remainder is not known. The sample table records about 270,000 clones; around nine tenths of these occur just once. Jointly, the top ten make up 8.5% to 9% of the sample. Material: peripheral blood. The receptors here all came from a man between 40 and 49 years old with active or convalescent COVID-19.

The rearrangement uses TRBV3-1 (or the pseudogene TRBV3-2) and TRBJ2-2, with unresolved D. Looked up from germline, CDR1 is LGHDT and CDR2 is YNNKEL (reference sequence). V gave up 5 bases and J gave up 6 bases, with 7 bases separating them. The CDR3 length is 12 residues. CDR3 sequence: CASSDMAGELFF. In DNA form, the CDR3 reads TGTGCCAGCAGCGACATGGCCGGGGAGCTGTTTTTT.

This clone has just one count. The rearrangement uses TRBV11-2 and TRBJ2-5; D gene unclear. Germline V gene data show CDR1 as SGHAT and CDR2 as FQNNGV. V was trimmed by 4 bases and J by 2 bases, leaving 11 bases between them. The CDR3 covers 14 residues. The DNA of the CDR3 is TGTGCCAGCAGCTCGCGGAATCCTCAAGAGACCCAGTACTTC. Its protein is CASSSRNPQETQYF.

The chain joins TRBV3-1 (or the pseudogene TRBV3-2) to TRBJ1-2, with 9 bases matching TRBD1. Trimming cost V 4 bases and J 5 bases; bases outside gene matches: 5. The CDR3 spans 14 residues. Germline loops: CDR1 LGHDT, CDR2 YNNKEL (reference sequence). The CDR3 DNA reads TGTGCCAGCAGCCTACAGGGGGCGGGTTATGGCTACACCTTC. Protein sequence: CASSLQGAGYGYTF.

V gene TRBV5-1 combines with J gene TRBJ2-7; TRBD2 matches 10 bases. The CDR3 has 14 residues. The V gene's germline CDR1 is SGHRS and CDR2 YFSETQ. V trimming: 0 bases; J trimming: 9 bases; junction bases outside the gene matches: 6. The CDR3 bases are TGCGCCAGCAGCTTGGGGGGGACTAGCGATTCGCAGTACTTC. Its translation: CASSLGGTSDSQYF.

The count of this clone is one. The chain combines TRBV28 with TRBJ1-1; no definite D call. The CDR3 has 13 residues. With 7 bases removed from V and 1 base from J, the gap between germline ends came to 10 bases. Germline CDR1 and CDR2: MDHEN and SYDVKM. The CDR3 DNA reads as TGTGCCAGCACCGATACCAGGAACACTGAAGCTTTCTTT. Translating gives CASTDTRNTEAFF.

The chain has TRBV5-1 and TRBJ2-3; the D gene is possibly TRBD1 (5 bases). Deletions cut 3 bases from V and 4 bases from J, with 21 bases between. Germline V lookup: CDR1 SGHRS, CDR2 YFSETQ. The CDR3 extends over 17 amino acids. CDR3 sequence reads: CASSWSAAPTVSDTQYF. The CDR3 nucleotides read TGCGCCAGCAGCTGGAGTGCGGCCCCGACAGTCTCAGATACGCAGTATTTT.

The chain uses TRBV12-5 and TRBJ2-1, with a tentative D call TRBD1 (6 bases). The CDR3 covers 15 residues. From germline, CDR1 is LGHNT and CDR2 FRNRAP. With 5 bases removed from V and 5 bases from J, the gap between germline ends came to 16 bases. The CDR3 spells CASGPTGGGHNEQFF. In DNA, the CDR3 is TGTGCTAGTGGTCCGACAGGTGGAGGACACAATGAGCAGTTCTTC.

V usage is TRBV5-1 and J usage is TRBJ2-1, with a tentative D call TRBD1 (6 bases). V shed 3 bases and J shed 6 bases, with 16 bases lying between them. CDR1 SGHRS and CDR2 YFSETQ come from the germline V gene. The CDR3 has 15 residues. For the CDR3, the DNA is TGCGCCAGCAGCTCGGACAGTCCCTCGTTCAATGAGCAGTTCTTC. Translation: CASSSDSPSFNEQFF.

This sequence joins TRBV7-9 and TRBJ1-4; the D gene is possibly TRBD1 (5 bases). The V end was cut by 6 bases, the J end by 7 bases, with 12 bases between. Germline values: CDR1 SEHNR, CDR2 FQNEAQ (reference sequence). The CDR3 sequence is 13 residues long. Written as DNA, the CDR3 is TGTGCCAGCAGATCCGATACAGGTGAAAAACTGTTTTTT. Protein sequence: CASRSDTGEKLFF.

The chain employs TRBV7-2 and TRBJ2-7, with 9 bases that match TRBD1. J gave up 5 bases and V 7 bases, and 9 bases lay outside the gene matches. The CDR3 is 14 amino acids. Germline V lookup: CDR1 SGHTA, CDR2 FQGNSA. CDR3 bases: TGTGCCAGCAACCCCGGGACAGGGTCCCACGAGCAGTACTTC. Translated, it gives CASNPGTGSHEQYF. Together with reference TRBV7-2 and TRBJ2-7, the CDR3 gives the full variable domain: GAGVSQSPSNKVTEKGKDVELRCDPISGHTALYWYRQSLGQGLEFLIYFQGNSAPDKSGLPSDRFSAERTGGSVSTLTIQRTQQEDSAVYLCASNPGTGSHEQYFGPGTRLTVT.

The chain combines TRBV19 with TRBJ1-2, with 10 bases aligning to TRBD1. Germline V gives CDR1 LNHDA, CDR2 SQIVND (reference sequence). After removal of 5 bases from V and 5 bases from J, the junction contained 5 bases not matched to a gene. The CDR3 is 14 residues long. As DNA, the CDR3 is TGTGCCAGTAGTGGGACAGGGGCCTTATATGGCTACACCTTC. It translates to CASSGTGALYGYTF.

The V and J genes are TRBV7-3 and TRBJ1-1; 8 bases line up with TRBD1. Per the germline V gene, CDR1 is SGHTA and CDR2 is FQGTGA. The CDR3 contains 14 residues. J was trimmed by 6 bases and V by 5 bases; bases with no gene match: 8. For the CDR3, the DNA is TGTGCCAGCAGCCCCGGACAGGGTGGGGCTGAAGCTTTCTTT. Its translation is CASSPGQGGAEAFF.

The rearrangement joins TRBV24-1 to TRBJ2-1, with TRBD2 matching over 8 bases. The CDR3 spans 15 residues. After removal of 1 base from V and 6 bases from J, the junction contained 4 bases not matched to a gene. Germline V gene sequence: CDR1 KGHDR, CDR2 SFDVKD. Here the CDR3 reads CATSDLSSGGNEQFF. DNA of the CDR3: TGTGCCACCAGTGATTTATCCAGCGGGGGCAATGAGCAGTTCTTC.

This clone was recorded only once. V usage is TRBV18 and J usage is TRBJ2-1; the D gene is possibly TRBD2 (5 bases). This CDR3 is built from 14 residues. CDR1 is KGHSH and CDR2 is LQKENI in the germline V gene. The ends were cut back, 0 bases at V and 7 bases at J, with 10 bases in the middle. CDR3 region: CASSPPSDWNEQFF. The DNA of the CDR3 is TGTGCCAGCTCACCACCGTCGGACTGGAATGAGCAGTTCTTC.